The sequence of this T cell receptor beta chain was determined in a study of human T cells and chemical hapten exposure. TCRdb re-analysed the RACE reads in MiXCR, keeping a single row per CDR3 protein. The table lists some 82,000 distinct CDR3 sequences, roughly 10% of them singletons. Time point noted: patch test 1, 2 weeks after DPC sensitization. As for treatment: therapeutic diphenylcyclopropenone sensitization with weekly scalp DPC. The germline V gene encodes CDR1 KGHDR and CDR2 SFDVKD. V shed 2 bases, J shed 7 bases, and the junction held 6 bases outside the gene matches. CDR3 size: 15 residues.

This TCR was recovered from a woman aged 45 to 65 with alopecia areata. Some clones in this sample may be carry-over from other donors' samples. Here the sequenced sample was whole blood, taken in connection with sensitization to the hapten diphenylcyclopropenone (DPC). J is TRBJ1-5 and V is TRBV24-1; 8 nucleotides agree with TRBD1. CDR3 sequence reads: CATSDSGQGGQPQHF. The CDR3 region has the DNA TGTGCCACCAGTGATTCCGGACAGGGAGGCCAGCCCCAGCATTTT.